This T cell receptor (beta chain) was identified in a study of cytomegalovirus exposure and HLA in healthy donors. Study-wide results and caveats: In a later analysis, TCR beta V- and J-gene trimming was associated with a missense DCLRE1C variant. It was shown in a later analysis that HLA-associated TCR beta chains were more clonally expanded than other, equally common chains. The authors listed 164 TCR beta chains as cytomegalovirus-associated. The classifier was said to identify cytomegalovirus status with high specificity and sensitivity.

Points on this clone: Its antigen is not identified.

Trimming took off 6 bases at V and 6 bases at J, with 9 bases between the two ends. Per the germline V gene, CDR1 is MNHEY and CDR2 is SVGAGI. This CDR3 is built from 11 residues. This PCR relied on a set of 60 Vbeta primers and 13 Jbeta primers. Repertoires were generated with immunoSEQ multiplex PCR, while TCRdb's copy carries only in-frame clones and drops some. Of 89,000 or so clones in the sample, about four fifths were seen once. Sequencing was performed on PBMCs. This receptor was obtained from a man between 18 and 35 years old in good health and CMV-seropositive. The chain recombines TRBV6-5 with TRBJ2-7; D is possibly TRBD1 (6 bases). CDR3 sequence reads: CASSPGAEQYF. In DNA form, the CDR3 reads TGTGCCAGCAGCCCAGGGGCCGAGCAGTACTTC.